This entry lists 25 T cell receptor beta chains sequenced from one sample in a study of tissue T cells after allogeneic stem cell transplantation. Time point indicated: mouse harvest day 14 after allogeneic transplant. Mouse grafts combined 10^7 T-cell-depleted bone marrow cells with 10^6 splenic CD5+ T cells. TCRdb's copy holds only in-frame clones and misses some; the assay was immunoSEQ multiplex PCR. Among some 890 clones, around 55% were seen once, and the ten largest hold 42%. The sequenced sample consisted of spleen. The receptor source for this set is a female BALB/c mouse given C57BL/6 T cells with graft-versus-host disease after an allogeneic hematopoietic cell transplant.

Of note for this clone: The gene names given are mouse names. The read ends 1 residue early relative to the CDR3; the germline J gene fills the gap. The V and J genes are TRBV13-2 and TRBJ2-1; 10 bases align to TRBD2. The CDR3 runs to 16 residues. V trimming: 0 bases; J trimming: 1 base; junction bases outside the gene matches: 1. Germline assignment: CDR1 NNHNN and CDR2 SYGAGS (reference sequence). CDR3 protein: CASGDADWGNYAEQFF. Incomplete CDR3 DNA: TGTGCCAGCGGTGATGCGGACTGGGGGAACTATGCTGAGCAGTTC.

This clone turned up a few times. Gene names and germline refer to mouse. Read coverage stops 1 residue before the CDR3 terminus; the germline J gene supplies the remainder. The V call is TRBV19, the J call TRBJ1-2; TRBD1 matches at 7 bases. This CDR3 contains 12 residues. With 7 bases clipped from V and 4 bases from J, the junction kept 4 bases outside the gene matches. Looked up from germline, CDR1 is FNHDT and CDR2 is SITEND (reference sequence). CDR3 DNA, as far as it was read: TGTGCCAGCTCCCGGGACAGCTCCGACTACACC. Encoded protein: CASSRDSSDYT. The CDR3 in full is CASSRDSSDYTF.

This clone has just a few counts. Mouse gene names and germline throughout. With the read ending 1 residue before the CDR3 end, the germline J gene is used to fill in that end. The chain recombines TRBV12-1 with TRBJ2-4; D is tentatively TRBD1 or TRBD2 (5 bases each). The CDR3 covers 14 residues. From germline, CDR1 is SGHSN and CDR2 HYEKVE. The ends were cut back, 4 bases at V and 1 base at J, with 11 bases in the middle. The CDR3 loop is CASSRDAGQNTLYF. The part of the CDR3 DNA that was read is TGTGCCAGCTCCCGGGACGCCGGTCAAAACACCTTGTAC.

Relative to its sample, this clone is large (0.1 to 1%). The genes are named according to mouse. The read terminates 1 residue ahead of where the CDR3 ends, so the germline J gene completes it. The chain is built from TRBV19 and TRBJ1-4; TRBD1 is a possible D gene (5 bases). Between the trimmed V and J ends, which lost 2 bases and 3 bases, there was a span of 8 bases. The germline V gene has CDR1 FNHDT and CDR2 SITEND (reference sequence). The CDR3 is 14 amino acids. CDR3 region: CASSIGGANERLFF. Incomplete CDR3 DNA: TGTGCCAGCAGTATCGGGGGGGCCAACGAAAGATTATTT.

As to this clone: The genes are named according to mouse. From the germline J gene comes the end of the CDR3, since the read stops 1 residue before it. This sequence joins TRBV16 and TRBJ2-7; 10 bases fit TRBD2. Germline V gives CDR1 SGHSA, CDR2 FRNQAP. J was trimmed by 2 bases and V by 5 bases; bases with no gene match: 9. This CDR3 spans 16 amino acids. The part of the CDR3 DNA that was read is TGTGCAAGCAGCCTGACTGGGGGGCGCCGGACCTATGAACAGTAC. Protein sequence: CASSLTGGRRTYEQY. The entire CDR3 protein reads CASSLTGGRRTYEQYF.

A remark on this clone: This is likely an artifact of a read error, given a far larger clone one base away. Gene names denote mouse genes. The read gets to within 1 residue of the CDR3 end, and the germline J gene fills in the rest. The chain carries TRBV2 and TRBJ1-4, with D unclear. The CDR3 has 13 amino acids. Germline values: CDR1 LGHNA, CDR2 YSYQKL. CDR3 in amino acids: CATGTISNDRLFF. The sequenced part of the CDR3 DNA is TGTGCCACCGGAACAATTTCCAACGACAGATTATTT.

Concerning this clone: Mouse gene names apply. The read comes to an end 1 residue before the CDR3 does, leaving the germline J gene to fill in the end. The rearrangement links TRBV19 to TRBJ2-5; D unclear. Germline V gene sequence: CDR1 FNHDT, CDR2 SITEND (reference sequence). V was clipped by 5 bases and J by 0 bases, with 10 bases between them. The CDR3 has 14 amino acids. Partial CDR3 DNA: TGTGCCAGCAGCCTCGACAATAACCAAGACACCCAGTAC. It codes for CASSLDNNQDTQY. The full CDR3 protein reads CASSLDNNQDTQYF.

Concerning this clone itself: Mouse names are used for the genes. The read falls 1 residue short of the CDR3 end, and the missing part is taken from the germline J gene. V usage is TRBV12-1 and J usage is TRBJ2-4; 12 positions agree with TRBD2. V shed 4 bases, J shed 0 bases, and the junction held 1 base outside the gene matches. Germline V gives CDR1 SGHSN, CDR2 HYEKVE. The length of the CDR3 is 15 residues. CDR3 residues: CASSDWGGSQNTLYF. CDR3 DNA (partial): TGTGCCAGCTCGGACTGGGGGGGGAGTCAAAACACCTTGTAC.

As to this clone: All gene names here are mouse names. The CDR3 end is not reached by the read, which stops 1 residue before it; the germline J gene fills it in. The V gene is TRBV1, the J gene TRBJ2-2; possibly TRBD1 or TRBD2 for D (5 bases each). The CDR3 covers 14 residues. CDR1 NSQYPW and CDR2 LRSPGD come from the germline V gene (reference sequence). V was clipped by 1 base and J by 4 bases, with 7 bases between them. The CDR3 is CTCSAAGTTGQLYF. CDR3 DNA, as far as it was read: TGCACCTGCAGTGCAGCAGGGACCACCGGGCAGCTCTAC.

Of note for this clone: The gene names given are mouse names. The chain's CDR3 is CASNPGLGGYEQYF. Partial CDR3 DNA: TGTGCCAGCAACCCGGGACTGGGGGGTTATGAACAGTAC. This sequence joins TRBV19 and TRBJ2-7, with 12 positions matching TRBD2. Coverage ceases 1 residue before the CDR3 finishes, and the germline J gene fills in the end. Germline CDR1 is FNHDT and CDR2 is SITEND (reference sequence). Trimming removed 6 bases from V and 4 bases from J; junction bases left unmatched: 5. The CDR3 runs to 14 residues.

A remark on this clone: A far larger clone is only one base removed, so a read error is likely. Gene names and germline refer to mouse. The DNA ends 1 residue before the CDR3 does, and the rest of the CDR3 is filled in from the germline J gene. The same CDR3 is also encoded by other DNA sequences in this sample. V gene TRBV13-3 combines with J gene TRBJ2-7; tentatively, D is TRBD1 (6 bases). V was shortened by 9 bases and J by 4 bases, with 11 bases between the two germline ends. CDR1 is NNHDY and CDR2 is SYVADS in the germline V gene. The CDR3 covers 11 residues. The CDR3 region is CATAGVYEQYF. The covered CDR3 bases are TGTGCCACAGCAGGGGTTTATGAACAGTAC.

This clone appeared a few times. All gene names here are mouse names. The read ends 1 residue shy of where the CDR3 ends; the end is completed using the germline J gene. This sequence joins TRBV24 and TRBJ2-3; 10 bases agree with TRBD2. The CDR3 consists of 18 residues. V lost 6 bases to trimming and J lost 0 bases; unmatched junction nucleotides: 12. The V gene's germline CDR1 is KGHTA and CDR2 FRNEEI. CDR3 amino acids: CASRLGGASPLSAETLYF. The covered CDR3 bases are TGTGCCAGCAGACTGGGGGGGGCCTCCCCTCTTAGTGCAGAAACGCTGTAT.

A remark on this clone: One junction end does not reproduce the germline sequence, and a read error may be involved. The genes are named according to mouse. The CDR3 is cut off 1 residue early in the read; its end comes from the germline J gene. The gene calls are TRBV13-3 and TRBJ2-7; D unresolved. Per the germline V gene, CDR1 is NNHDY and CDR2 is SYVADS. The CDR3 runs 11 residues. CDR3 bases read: TGTGCCACCGAAGCGGTTTATGCACAGTAC. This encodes CATEAVYAQY. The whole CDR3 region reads CATEAVYAQYF.

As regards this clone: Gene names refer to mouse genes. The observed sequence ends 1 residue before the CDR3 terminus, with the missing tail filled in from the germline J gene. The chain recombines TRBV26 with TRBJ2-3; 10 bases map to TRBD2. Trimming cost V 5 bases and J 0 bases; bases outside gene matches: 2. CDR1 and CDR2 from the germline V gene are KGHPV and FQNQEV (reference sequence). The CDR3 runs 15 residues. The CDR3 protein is CASSWTGGSAETLYF. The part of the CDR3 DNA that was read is TGTGCCAGCAGTTGGACTGGGGGTAGTGCAGAAACGCTGTAT.

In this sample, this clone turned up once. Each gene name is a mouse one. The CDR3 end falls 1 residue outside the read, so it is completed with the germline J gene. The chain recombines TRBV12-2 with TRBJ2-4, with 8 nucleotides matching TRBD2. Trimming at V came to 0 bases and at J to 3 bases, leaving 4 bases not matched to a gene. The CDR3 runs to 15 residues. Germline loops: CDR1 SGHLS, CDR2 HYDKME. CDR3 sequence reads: CASSLDLGGQNTLYF. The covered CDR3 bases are TGTGCCAGCTCTCTCGACCTGGGGGGCCAAAACACCTTGTAC.

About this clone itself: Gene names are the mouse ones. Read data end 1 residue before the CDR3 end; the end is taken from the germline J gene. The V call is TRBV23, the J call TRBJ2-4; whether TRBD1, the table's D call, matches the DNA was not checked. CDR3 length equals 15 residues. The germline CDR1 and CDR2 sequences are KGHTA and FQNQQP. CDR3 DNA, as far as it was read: TGCTCCAGCAGTCAAGACAGGGGTTGGCAAAACACCTTGTAC. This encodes CSSSQDRGWQNTLY. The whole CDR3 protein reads CSSSQDRGWQNTLYF.

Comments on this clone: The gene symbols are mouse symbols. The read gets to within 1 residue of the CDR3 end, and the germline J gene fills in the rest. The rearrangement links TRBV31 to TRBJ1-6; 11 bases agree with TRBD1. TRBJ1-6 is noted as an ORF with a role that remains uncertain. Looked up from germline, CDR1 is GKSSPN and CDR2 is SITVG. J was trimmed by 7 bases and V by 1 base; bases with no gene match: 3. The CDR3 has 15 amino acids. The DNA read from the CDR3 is TGTGCCTGGAGTCGGACAGGGGGCGCGAATTCGCCCCTCTAC. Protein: CAWSRTGGANSPLY. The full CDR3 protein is CAWSRTGGANSPLYF.

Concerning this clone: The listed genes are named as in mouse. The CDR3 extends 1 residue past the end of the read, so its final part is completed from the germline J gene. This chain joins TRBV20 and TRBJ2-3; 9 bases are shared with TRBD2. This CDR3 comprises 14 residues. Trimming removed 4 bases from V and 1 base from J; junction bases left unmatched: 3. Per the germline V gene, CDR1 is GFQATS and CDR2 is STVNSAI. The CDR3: CGAITGGRAETLYF. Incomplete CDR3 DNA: TGTGGTGCTATAACTGGGGGGCGTGCAGAAACGCTGTAT.

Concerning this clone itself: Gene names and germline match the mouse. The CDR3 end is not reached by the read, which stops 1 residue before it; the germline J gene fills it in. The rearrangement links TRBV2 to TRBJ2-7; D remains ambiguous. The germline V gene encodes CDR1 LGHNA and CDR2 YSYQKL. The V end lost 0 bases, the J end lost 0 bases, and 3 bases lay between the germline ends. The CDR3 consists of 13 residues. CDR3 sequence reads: CASSQESSYEQYF. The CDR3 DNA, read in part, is TGTGCCAGCAGCCAAGAATCCTCCTATGAACAGTAC.

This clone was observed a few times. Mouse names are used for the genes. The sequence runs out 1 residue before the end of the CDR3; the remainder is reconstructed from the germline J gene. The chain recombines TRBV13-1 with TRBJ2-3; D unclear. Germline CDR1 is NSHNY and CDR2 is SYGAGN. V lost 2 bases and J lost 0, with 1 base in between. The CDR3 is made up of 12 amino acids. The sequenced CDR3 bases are TGTGCCAGCAGTGAAAGTGCAGAAACGCTGTAT. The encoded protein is CASSESAETLY. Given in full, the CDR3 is CASSESAETLYF.

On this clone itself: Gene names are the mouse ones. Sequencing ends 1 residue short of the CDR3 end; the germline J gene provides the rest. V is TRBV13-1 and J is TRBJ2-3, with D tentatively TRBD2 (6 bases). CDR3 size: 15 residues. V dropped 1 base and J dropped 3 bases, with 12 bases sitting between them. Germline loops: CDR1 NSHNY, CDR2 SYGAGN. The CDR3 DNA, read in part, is TGTGCCAGCAGTGATACGGGGGGAGAGGCAGAAACGCTGTAT. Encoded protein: CASSDTGGEAETLY. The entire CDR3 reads CASSDTGGEAETLYF.

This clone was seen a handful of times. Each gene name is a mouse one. The CDR3 loop is CTCRRTGGISNERLFF. The part of the CDR3 DNA that was read is TGCACCTGCAGAAGGACAGGGGGGATTTCCAACGAAAGATTATTT. This sequence joins TRBV1 and TRBJ1-4; TRBD1 matches 10 bases. The read comes to an end 1 residue before the CDR3 does, leaving the germline J gene to fill in the end. This CDR3 contains 16 residues. The germline V gene has CDR1 NSQYPW and CDR2 LRSPGD (reference sequence). With 6 bases clipped from V and 0 bases from J, the junction kept 4 bases outside the gene matches. The complete variable domain, with remaining parts taken from reference TRBV1 and TRBJ1-4, reads VTLLEQNPRWRLVPRGQAVNLRCILKNSQYPWMSWYQQDLQKQLQWLFTLRSPGDKEVKSLPGADYLATRVTDTELRLQVANMSQGRTLYCTCRRTGGISNERLFFGHGTKLSVL.

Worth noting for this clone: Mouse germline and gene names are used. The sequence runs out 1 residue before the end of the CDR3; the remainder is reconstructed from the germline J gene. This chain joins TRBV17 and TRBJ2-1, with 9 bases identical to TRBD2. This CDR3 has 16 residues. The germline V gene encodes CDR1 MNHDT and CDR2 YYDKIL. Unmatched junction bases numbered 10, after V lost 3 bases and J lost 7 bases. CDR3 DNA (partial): TGTGCTAGCAGTAGTGTTTGGGGGGGCGCTGGGGCTGAGCAGTTC. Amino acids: CASSSVWGGAGAEQF. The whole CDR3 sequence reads CASSSVWGGAGAEQFF.

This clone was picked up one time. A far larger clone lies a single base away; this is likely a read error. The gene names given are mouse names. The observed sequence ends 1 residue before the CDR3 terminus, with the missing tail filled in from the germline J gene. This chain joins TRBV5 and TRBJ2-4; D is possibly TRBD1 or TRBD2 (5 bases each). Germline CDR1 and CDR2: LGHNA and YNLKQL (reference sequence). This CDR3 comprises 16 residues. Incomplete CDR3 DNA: TGTGCCAGCCGCCAAGATCTTGGGGCTGGTCAAAACACCTTGTAC. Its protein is CASRQDLGAGQNTLY. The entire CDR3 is CASRQDLGAGQNTLYF.

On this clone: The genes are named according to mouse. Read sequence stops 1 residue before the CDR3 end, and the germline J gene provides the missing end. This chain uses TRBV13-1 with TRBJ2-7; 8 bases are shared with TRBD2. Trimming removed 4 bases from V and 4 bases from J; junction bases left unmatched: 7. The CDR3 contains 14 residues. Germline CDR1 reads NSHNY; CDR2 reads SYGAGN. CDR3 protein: CASSPDWGPYEQYF. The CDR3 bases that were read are TGTGCCAGCAGTCCCGACTGGGGTCCATATGAACAGTAC.